Following are 4 T cell receptor gamma chains from one sample sequenced in a study of gamma-delta T cells after stem cell transplantation (dated by TCRdb to about 2016). To prepare the library, RT-PCR was applied. The listed sequencing device is Illumina MiSeq. TCRdb processed the public reads again with the CATT caller, after which rows with matching DNA were combined. A total of several thousand gamma-chain clones appear in this sample, more than 15% of them only once. The ten largest account for 3% to 4.5% of the sample. Sequences were obtained from gamma-delta T cells. Receptors originate from a human donor. It is not recorded whose cells these are; they may come from a transplant donor.

The chain couples TRGV5 to TRGJ1 or TRGJ2. V lost 4 bases and J lost 8; bases outside the gene matches: 8. Germline CDR1 and CDR2: VINAFY and YDVSNSKD. The CDR3 has 12 residues. The CDR3 DNA follows: TGTGCCACCTGGGAGACTCGGGATAAGAAACTCTTT. It is translated as CATWETRDKKLF.

In this sample, this clone turned up a few times. This chain joins TRGV9 and TRGJ1 or TRGJ2. Germline values: CDR1 GITISATS, CDR2 ISYDGTV (reference sequence). The CDR3 totals 11 residues. V was pared by 12 bases and J by 3 bases, with 8 bases of the junction left unmatched. Here the CDR3 DNA reads TGTGCCCTCCCCCTTTATTATAAGAAACTCTTT. It yields the protein CALPLYYKKLF.

This clone is categorized as medium-sized. The chain couples TRGV5 to TRGJ1 or TRGJ2. Germline CDR1 is VINAFY and CDR2 is YDVSNSKD. V lost 3 bases to trimming and J lost 7 bases; unmatched junction nucleotides: 3. The CDR3 consists of 11 residues. CDR3 sequence reads: CATWDRYKKLF. The CDR3 coding sequence is TGTGCCACCTGGGACCGATATAAGAAACTCTTT.

This chain joins TRGV2 and TRGJ1 or TRGJ2. CDR1 is EGSNGY and CDR2 is YDSYNSKV in the germline V gene. V shed 2 bases, J shed 2 bases, and the junction held 12 bases outside the gene matches. The CDR3 consists of 16 residues. The CDR3 spells CATWDDPSFYYYKKLF. Written as DNA, the CDR3 is TGTGCCACCTGGGACGACCCATCCTTCTATTATTATAAGAAACTCTTT.